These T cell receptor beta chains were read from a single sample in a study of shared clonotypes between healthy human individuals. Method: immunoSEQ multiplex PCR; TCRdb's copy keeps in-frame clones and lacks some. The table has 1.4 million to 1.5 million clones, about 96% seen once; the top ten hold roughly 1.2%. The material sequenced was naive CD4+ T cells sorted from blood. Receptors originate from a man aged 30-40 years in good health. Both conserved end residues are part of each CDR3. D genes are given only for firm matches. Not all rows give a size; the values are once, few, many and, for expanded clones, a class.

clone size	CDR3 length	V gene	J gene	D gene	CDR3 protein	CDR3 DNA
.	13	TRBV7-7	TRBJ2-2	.	CASSFERTGELFF	TGTGCTAGCAGCTTTGAGCGGACCGGGGAGCTGTTTTTT
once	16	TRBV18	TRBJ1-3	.	CASSPSRTAPGNTIYF	TGTGCCAGCTCACCATCCCGGACAGCGCCTGGAAACACCATATATTTT
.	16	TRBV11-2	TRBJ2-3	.	CASSFLGKVGTDTQYF	TGTGCCAGCAGCTTTCTGGGGAAGGTTGGCACAGATACGCAGTATTTT
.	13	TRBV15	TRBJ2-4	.	CATSREPTNIQYF	TGTGCCACCAGCAGAGAACCGACAAACATTCAGTACTTC
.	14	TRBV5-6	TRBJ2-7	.	CASIKSIVNYEQYF	TGTGCCAGCATAAAATCAATTGTGAACTACGAGCAGTACTTC
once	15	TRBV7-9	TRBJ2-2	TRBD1	CASSLGTGLTGELFF	TGTGCCAGCAGCTTAGGGACAGGGCTCACCGGGGAGCTGTTTTTT
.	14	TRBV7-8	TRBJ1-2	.	CASSLGRSAYGYTF	TGTGCCAGCAGCTTAGGACGGTCGGCCTATGGCTACACCTTC
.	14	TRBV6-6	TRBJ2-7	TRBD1	CASSIAGGEYEQYF	TGTGCCAGCAGCATAGCAGGGGGCGAATACGAGCAGTACTTC
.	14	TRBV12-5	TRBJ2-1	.	CASGLWGTYNEQFF	TGTGCTAGTGGTTTGTGGGGGACCTACAATGAGCAGTTCTTC
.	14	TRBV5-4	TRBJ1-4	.	CASSQQGANEKLFF	TGTGCCAGCAGCCAACAGGGCGCTAATGAAAAACTGTTTTTT
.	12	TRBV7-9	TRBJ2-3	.	CASSLFRDTQYF	TGTGCCAGCAGCCTCTTCAGGGATACGCAGTATTTT
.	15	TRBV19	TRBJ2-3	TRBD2	CASSPTSGRADTQYF	TGTGCCAGTAGTCCGACTAGCGGGAGGGCAGATACGCAGTATTTT
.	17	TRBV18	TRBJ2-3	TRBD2	CASSPKASGPSTDTQYF	TGTGCCAGCTCACCAAAGGCTAGCGGGCCTAGCACAGATACGCAGTATTTT
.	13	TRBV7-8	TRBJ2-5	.	CASSLGGKKTQYF	TGTGCCAGCAGCTTAGGGGGTAAAAAGACCCAGTACTTC
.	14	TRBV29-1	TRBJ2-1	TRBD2	CSVKVGGVYNEQFF	TGCAGCGTTAAAGTGGGGGGGGTCTACAATGAGCAGTTCTTC
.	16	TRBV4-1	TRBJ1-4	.	CASSQVGRRREKKLFF	TGCGCCAGCAGCCAAGTCGGTCGACGGAGGGAGAAAAAACTGTTTTTT
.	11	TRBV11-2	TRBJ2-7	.	CASSPYSEQYF	TGTGCCAGCAGCCCCTACTCCGAGCAGTACTTC
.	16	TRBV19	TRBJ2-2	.	CASSIIGGASPGELFF	TGTGCCAGTAGTATCATAGGCGGGGCGTCGCCCGGGGAGCTGTTTTTT
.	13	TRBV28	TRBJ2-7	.	CASSLRAPYEQYF	TGTGCCAGCAGCTTGAGGGCCCCCTACGAGCAGTACTTC
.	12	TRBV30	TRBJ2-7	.	CAWTAVSYEQYF	TGTGCCTGGACAGCGGTATCCTACGAGCAGTACTTC
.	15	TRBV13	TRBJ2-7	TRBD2	CASRRTSGKSYEQYF	TGTGCCAGCAGACGGACTAGCGGGAAAAGTTACGAGCAGTACTTC
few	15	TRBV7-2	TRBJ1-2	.	CASSPLGGGPSGYTF	TGTGCCAGCAGCCCCCTAGGTGGGGGACCGAGTGGCTACACCTTC
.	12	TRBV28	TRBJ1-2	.	CASSLRRGGYTF	TGTGCCAGCAGTTTAAGACGAGGCGGCTACACCTTC
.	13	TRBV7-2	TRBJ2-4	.	CASSLAPENIQYF	TGTGCCAGCAGCTTAGCCCCGGAAAACATTCAGTACTTC
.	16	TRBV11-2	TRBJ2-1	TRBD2	CASSLGSLAGHNEQFF	TGTGCCAGCAGCTTAGGGAGTCTAGCGGGACACAATGAGCAGTTCTTC
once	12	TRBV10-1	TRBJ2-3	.	CASSEDTDTQYF	TGCGCCAGCAGTGAAGACACAGATACGCAGTATTTT
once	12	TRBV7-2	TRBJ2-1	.	CASSFSYNEQFF	TGTGCCAGCAGCTTCTCCTACAATGAGCAGTTCTTC
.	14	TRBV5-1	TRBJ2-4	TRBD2	CASSFSGRAGIQYF	TGCGCCAGCAGCTTTAGCGGGAGGGCGGGCATTCAGTACTTC
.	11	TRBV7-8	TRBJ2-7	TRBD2	CAILAGREQYF	TGTGCCATCTTAGCGGGCCGGGAGCAGTACTTC
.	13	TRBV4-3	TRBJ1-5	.	CASSQERNQPQHF	TGCGCCAGCAGCCAAGAACGGAATCAGCCCCAGCATTTT
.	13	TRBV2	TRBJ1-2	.	CASNEDSNYGYTF	TGTGCCAGCAATGAGGACAGCAACTATGGCTACACCTTC
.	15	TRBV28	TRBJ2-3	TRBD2	CASSLAGDRADTQYF	TGTGCCAGCAGTCTAGCGGGAGATCGAGCAGATACGCAGTATTTT
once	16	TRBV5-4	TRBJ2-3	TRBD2	CASSGYSGRGTDTQYF	TGTGCCAGCAGCGGTTATAGCGGGAGGGGCACAGATACGCAGTATTTT
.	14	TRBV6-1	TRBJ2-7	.	CASIPGLLTYEQYF	TGTGCCAGCATCCCGGGACTTCTGACTTACGAGCAGTACTTC
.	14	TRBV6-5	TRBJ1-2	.	CASSYSETTYGYTF	TGTGCCAGCAGTTACTCAGAGACAACCTATGGCTACACCTTC
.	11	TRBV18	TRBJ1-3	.	CASSSGNTIYF	TGTGCCAGCTCATCTGGAAACACCATATATTTT
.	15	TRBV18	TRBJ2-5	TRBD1	CASSLGTGGPETQYF	TGTGCCAGCTCACTCGGGACAGGGGGCCCAGAGACCCAGTACTTC
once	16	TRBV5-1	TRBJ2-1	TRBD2	CASSYLAGGSYNEQFF	TGCGCCAGCAGCTACCTAGCGGGAGGAAGCTACAATGAGCAGTTCTTC
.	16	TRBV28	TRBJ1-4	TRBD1	CASSYRFRTGNEKLFF	TGTGCCAGCAGTTATCGGTTTAGGACAGGGAATGAAAAACTGTTTTTT
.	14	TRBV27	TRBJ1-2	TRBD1	CASSRDRGNYGYTF	TGTGCCAGCAGCCGGGACAGGGGGAACTATGGCTACACCTTC
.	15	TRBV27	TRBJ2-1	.	CASRMEPLSYNEQFF	TGTGCCAGCAGAATGGAACCACTCAGCTACAATGAGCAGTTCTTC
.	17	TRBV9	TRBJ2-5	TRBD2	CASSVDVAGGLQETQYF	TGTGCCAGCAGCGTAGATGTAGCGGGAGGTCTCCAAGAGACCCAGTACTTC
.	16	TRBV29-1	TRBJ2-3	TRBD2	CSVDASGTKDGGTQYF	TGCAGCGTTGATGCTAGCGGGACCAAAGACGGGGGTACGCAGTATTTT
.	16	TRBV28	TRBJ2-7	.	CASSSEWDTSPTEQYF	TGTGCCAGCAGTTCAGAATGGGACACTTCCCCTACCGAGCAGTACTTC
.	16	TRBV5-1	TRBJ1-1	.	CASSLQFNRQYTEAFF	TGCGCCAGCAGCTTACAATTTAACCGACAGTACACTGAAGCTTTCTTT
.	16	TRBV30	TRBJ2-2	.	CAWSVLTGLNTGELFF	TGTGCCTGGAGTGTTCTGACGGGACTCAACACCGGGGAGCTGTTTTTT
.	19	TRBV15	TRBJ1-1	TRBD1	CATSRVHGQGLYMNTEAFF	TGTGCCACCAGCAGAGTTCATGGACAGGGACTCTACATGAACACTGAAGCTTTCTTT
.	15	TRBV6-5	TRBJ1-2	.	CASSYSNRRSYGYTF	TGTGCCAGCAGTTACTCAAACCGAAGATCCTATGGCTACACCTTC
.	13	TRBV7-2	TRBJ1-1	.	CASSSPGHLEAFF	TGTGCCAGCAGCTCTCCGGGACATCTTGAAGCTTTCTTT
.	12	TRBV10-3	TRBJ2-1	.	CAISGTNNEQFF	TGTGCCATCAGTGGGACTAACAATGAGCAGTTCTTC
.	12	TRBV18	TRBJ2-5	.	CASSPTEETQYF	TGTGCCAGCTCGCCGACTGAAGAGACCCAGTACTTC
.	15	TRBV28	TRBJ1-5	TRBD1	CASISGQGSHQPQHF	TGTGCCAGCATTTCGGGACAGGGATCCCATCAGCCCCAGCATTTT
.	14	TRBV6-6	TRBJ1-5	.	CATCQCEWNQPQHF	TGTGCCACGTGCCAGTGCGAATGGAATCAGCCCCAGCATTTT
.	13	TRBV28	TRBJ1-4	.	CASSFRRGVKLFF	TGTGCCAGCAGTTTTCGCAGGGGTGTGAAACTGTTTTTT
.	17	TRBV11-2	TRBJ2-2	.	CASSLVSRGWNTGELFF	TGTGCCAGCAGCTTAGTCTCTAGGGGATGGAACACCGGGGAGCTGTTTTTT
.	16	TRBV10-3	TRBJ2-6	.	CAIGTLSLPGANVLTF	TGTGCCATCGGGACCCTTAGCCTTCCAGGGGCCAACGTCCTGACTTTC
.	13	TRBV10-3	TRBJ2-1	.	CAIHRREGDEQFF	TGTGCCATCCATCGAAGGGAAGGGGATGAGCAGTTCTTC
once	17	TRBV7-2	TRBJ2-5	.	CASSFFLGGGVEETQYF	TGTGCCAGCAGCTTCTTTCTAGGCGGTGGGGTAGAAGAGACCCAGTACTTC
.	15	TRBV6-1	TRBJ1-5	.	CASSEWGLSNQPQHF	TGTGCCAGCAGTGAATGGGGCCTTAGCAATCAGCCCCAGCATTTT